The 20 T cell receptor beta chains reported below all come from one sample, sequenced in a study of beta chain features in type 1 diabetes. The entirety of the isolated RNA underwent reverse transcription, so expressed TCRB transcripts were sequenced. TCRdb's table, derived via immunoSEQ multiplex PCR, lists solely in-frame clones and lacks some. The data show approximately 330,000 clones, approximately 10% seen once. The specimen was naive CD4+ T cells from blood. The receptors come from a woman in her twenties or thirties in good health.

This clone was observed a few times. The rearrangement uses TRBV25-1 and TRBJ2-7; TRBD1 aligns across 8 bases. The CDR3 contains 15 residues. Germline CDR1 and CDR2: MGHDK and SYGVNS. Germline trimming cut 5 bases from V and 2 bases from J; bases unmatched to any gene: 8. The CDR3 nucleotides are TGTGCCAGCAGTCCACGACAGGGGATTCCCTACGAGCAGTACTTC. It encodes CASSPRQGIPYEQYF.

This clone was found a few times. The chain employs TRBV4-2 and TRBJ2-7; 12 positions agree with TRBD2. V lost 4 bases and J lost 4; bases outside the gene matches: 8. CDR1 LGHNA and CDR2 YNFKEQ come from the germline V gene. CDR3 length: 16 residues. The CDR3 bases are TGTGCCAGCAGCCCGGGACTAGCGGGTAGCGGTTACGAGCAGTACTTC. It translates to CASSPGLAGSGYEQYF.

The chain links TRBV4-2 to TRBJ2-7, with 10 bases lining up with TRBD2. Germline CDR1 LGHNA, CDR2 YNFKEQ. V trimming: 4 bases; J trimming: 6 bases; junction bases outside the gene matches: 9. This CDR3 has 15 residues. CDR3 in amino acids: CASSPIAGGRGEQYF. In DNA, the CDR3 is TGTGCCAGCAGCCCCATAGCGGGAGGCCGGGGCGAGCAGTACTTC.

The rearrangement uses TRBV25-1 and TRBJ2-1; 7 bases are shared with TRBD1. The CDR3 runs to 16 residues. The germline gives CDR1 MGHDK, CDR2 SYGVNS. Trimming at V came to 1 base and at J to 9 bases, leaving 12 bases not matched to a gene. The CDR3 here is CASSELDPKSGGEQFF. The CDR3 region has the DNA TGTGCCAGCAGTGAATTAGACCCGAAATCAGGGGGTGAGCAGTTCTTC. The full variable domain, with the rest looked up from reference TRBV25-1 and TRBJ2-1, is EADIYQTPRYLVIGTGKKITLECSQTMGHDKMYWYQQDPGMELHLIHYSYGVNSTEKGDLSSESTVSRIRTEHFPLTLESARPSHTSQYLCASSELDPKSGGEQFFGPGTRLTVL.

This clone showed up just a few times. The V gene is TRBV19, the J gene TRBJ2-7; 10 bases agree with TRBD2. Germline trimming cut 5 bases from V and 2 bases from J; bases unmatched to any gene: 6. Germline loops: CDR1 LNHDA, CDR2 SQIVND (reference sequence). This CDR3 is 15 amino acids long. The DNA of the CDR3 is TGTGCCAGTAGTCCCGGACTAGCGGTTACCTACGAGCAGTACTTC. This encodes CASSPGLAVTYEQYF.

This clone was counted between two and nine times. The rearrangement links TRBV13 to TRBJ2-7, with a tentative D call TRBD2 (5 bases). CDR3 length equals 13 residues. Germline loops: CDR1 PRHDT, CDR2 FYEKMQ (reference sequence). With 0 bases removed from V and 6 bases from J, the gap between germline ends came to 9 bases. CDR3 protein: CASSLGLRGEQYF. CDR3 nucleotides: TGTGCCAGCAGCTTAGGCCTCCGGGGCGAGCAGTACTTC.

Only a few counts were recorded for this clone. This chain links TRBV25-1 with TRBJ2-7; no clear D gene. V was pared by 7 bases and J by 4 bases, with 14 bases between. Germline CDR1 reads MGHDK; CDR2 reads SYGVNS. The CDR3 extends over 13 amino acids. The CDR3: CASMFGYGYEQYF. In nucleotides, the CDR3 is TGTGCCAGCATGTTCGGGTATGGTTACGAGCAGTACTTC.

A few counts support this clone. The rearrangement links TRBV29-1 to TRBJ1-5; D possibly corresponds to TRBD1 (6 bases). The CDR3 totals 15 residues. Looked up from germline, CDR1 is SQVTM and CDR2 is ANQGSEA. The germline V and J ends were trimmed by 5 bases and 0 bases, with 14 bases remaining between them. The CDR3 spells CSVIQDSLSNQPQHF. DNA for the CDR3: TGCAGCGTTATTCAGGACAGCCTTAGCAATCAGCCCCAGCATTTT.

This clone showed up just a few times. The chain employs TRBV29-1 and TRBJ2-2; 9 nucleotides match TRBD2. CDR3 length equals 15 residues. J was trimmed by 5 bases and V by 7 bases; bases with no gene match: 11. Germline V gene lookup returns CDR1 SQVTM and CDR2 ANQGSEA. In nucleotides, the CDR3 is TGCAGCGGTTTATGGGCGGGAGGGCCTACCGGGGAGCTGTTTTTT. Translated, it gives CSGLWAGGPTGELFF.

This chain joins TRBV2 and TRBJ2-5; 8 bases align to TRBD2. Losses at the gene ends were 3 bases for V and 1 base for J; bases not matched to a gene: 1. Germline CDR1 reads SNHLY; CDR2 reads FYNNEI. The length of the CDR3 is 14 residues. CDR3 sequence: CASSDRGGQETQYF. In DNA form, the CDR3 reads TGTGCCAGCAGTGATCGGGGGGGCCAAGAGACCCAGTACTTC.

The rearrangement joins TRBV29-1 to TRBJ2-1, with 13 bases fitting TRBD2. The CDR3 totals 15 residues. V trimming: 7 bases; J trimming: 7 bases; junction bases outside the gene matches: 10. Per the germline V gene, CDR1 is SQVTM and CDR2 is ANQGSEA. The CDR3 sequence is CSAGGRTSGSNEQFF. DNA of the CDR3: TGCAGCGCCGGAGGTAGGACTAGCGGGAGTAATGAGCAGTTCTTC.

This clone was picked up a small number of times. DNA for the CDR3: TGTGCCAGCAGCTTGAATATGGCTAGCGGGATTAGCTACGAGCAGTACTTC. It encodes CASSLNMASGISYEQYF. This chain joins TRBV5-4 and TRBJ2-7; TRBD2 aligns across 9 bases. This CDR3 is 17 amino acids long. The junction had 11 bases not matched to a gene; V was cut back by 1 base and J by 3 bases. Germline CDR1 and CDR2: SGHNT and YYREEE (reference sequence). The full variable domain, rest sourced from reference TRBV5-4 and TRBJ2-7, is ETGVTQSPTHLIKTRGQQVTLRCSSQSGHNTVSWYQQALGQGPQFIFQYYREEENGRGNFPPRFSGLQFPNYSSELNVNALELDDSALYLCASSLNMASGISYEQYFGPGTRLTVT.

This chain uses TRBV21-1 with TRBJ1-1. TRBV21-1 has pseudogene status. This CDR3 comprises 15 residues. CDR3 residues: CASSRSQYPGAEAFF. For the CDR3, the DNA is TGTGCCAGCAGCAGATCTCAATACCCGGGGGCTGAAGCTTTCTTT.

The chain couples TRBV7-2 to TRBJ2-1; 11 nucleotides align to TRBD2. Per the germline V gene, CDR1 is SGHTA and CDR2 is FQGNSA. The CDR3 loop spans 16 amino acids. Trimming cost V 6 bases and J 3 bases; bases outside gene matches: 7. The CDR3 bases are TGTGCCAGCAGTTTTCAAGGGACTAGCGGCTACAATGAGCAGTTCTTC. This translates into CASSFQGTSGYNEQFF.

This clone was seen a handful of times. For the CDR3, the DNA is TGTGCCATCAGTGGCGGGATCGGTGCGAACATTCAGTACTTC. It specifies CAISGGIGANIQYF. The chain carries TRBV10-3 and TRBJ2-4; possible D gene TRBD2, 6 bases. Germline V gene sequence: CDR1 ENHRY, CDR2 SYGVKD. V was clipped by 4 bases and J by 7 bases, with 14 bases between them. This CDR3 has 14 amino acids.

The chain employs TRBV11-3 and TRBJ2-1; 7 positions match TRBD1. J gave up 3 bases and V 1 base, and 3 bases lay outside the gene matches. There are 15 residues in the CDR3. The germline V gene has CDR1 SGHNT and CDR2 YENEEA. CDR3 residues: CASSLGQGGYNEQFF. The CDR3 nucleotides are TGTGCCAGCAGCTTAGGACAGGGTGGCTACAATGAGCAGTTCTTC.

The chain recombines TRBV6-5 with TRBJ1-4; 10 bases map to TRBD1. Germline lookup yields CDR1 MNHEY and CDR2 SVGAGI. This CDR3 region has 16 residues. The J segment lost 7 bases and the V segment lost 0 bases, leaving 5 bases of the junction unmatched. The CDR3 loop is CASSYSPGQGFEKLFF. The CDR3 DNA follows: TGTGCCAGCAGTTACTCGCCGGGACAGGGGTTTGAAAAACTGTTTTTT.

This clone was picked up a small number of times. This chain uses TRBV21-1 with TRBJ2-7; TRBD2 was called by the table and not checked on the DNA. TRBV21-1 is designated a pseudogene. The CDR3 runs 16 residues. The CDR3 here is CASSKAAGTTLYEQYF. For the CDR3, the DNA is TGTGCCAGCAGCAAAGCGGCCGGGACTACTTTATACGAGCAGTACTTC.

V is TRBV9 and J is TRBJ2-2; tentatively, D is TRBD1 (6 bases). The germline V gene encodes CDR1 SGDLS and CDR2 YYNGEE. This CDR3 has 15 amino acids. V was cut by 0 bases and J by 5 bases, with 11 bases left in between. In nucleotides, the CDR3 is TGTGCCAGCAGCGTAGGGGGGCCTCGGACCGGGGAGCTGTTTTTT. It specifies CASSVGGPRTGELFF.

This clone was counted only a few times. This chain uses TRBV29-1 with TRBJ1-2; 8 nucleotides align to TRBD1. Germline-derived CDR1 and CDR2 are SQVTM and ANQGSEA. This CDR3 spans 15 amino acids. The V segment lost 6 bases and the J segment 4 bases; nucleotides outside the gene matches: 13. The CDR3 DNA is TGCAGCGTCGGGAGACCGGGACAGGAAATCTATGGCTACACCTTC. Encoded protein: CSVGRPGQEIYGYTF.